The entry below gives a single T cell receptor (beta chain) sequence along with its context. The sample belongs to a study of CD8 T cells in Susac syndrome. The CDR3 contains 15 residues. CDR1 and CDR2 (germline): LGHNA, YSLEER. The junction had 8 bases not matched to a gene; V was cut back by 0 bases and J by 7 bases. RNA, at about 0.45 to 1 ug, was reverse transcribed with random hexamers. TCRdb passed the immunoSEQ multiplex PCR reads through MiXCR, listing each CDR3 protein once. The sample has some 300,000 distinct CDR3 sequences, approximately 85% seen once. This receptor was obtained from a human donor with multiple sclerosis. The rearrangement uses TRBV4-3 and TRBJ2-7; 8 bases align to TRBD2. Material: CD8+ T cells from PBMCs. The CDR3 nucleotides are TGCGCCAGCAGCCAAGATTTTGTCGGGAGGGGAGAGCAGTACTTC. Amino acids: CASSQDFVGRGEQYF.